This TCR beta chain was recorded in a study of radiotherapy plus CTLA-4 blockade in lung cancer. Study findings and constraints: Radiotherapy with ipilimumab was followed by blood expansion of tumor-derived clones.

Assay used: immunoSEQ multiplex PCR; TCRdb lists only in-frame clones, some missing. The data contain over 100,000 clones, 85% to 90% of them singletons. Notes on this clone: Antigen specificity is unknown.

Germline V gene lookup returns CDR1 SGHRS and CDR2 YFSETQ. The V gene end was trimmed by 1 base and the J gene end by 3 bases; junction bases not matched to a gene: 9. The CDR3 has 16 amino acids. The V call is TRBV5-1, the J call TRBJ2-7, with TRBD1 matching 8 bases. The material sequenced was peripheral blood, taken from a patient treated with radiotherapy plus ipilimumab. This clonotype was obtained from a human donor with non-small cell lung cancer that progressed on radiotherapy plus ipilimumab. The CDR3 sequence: CASSLKAGQGIYEQYF. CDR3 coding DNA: TGCGCCAGCAGCTTGAAAGCCGGACAGGGCATCTACGAGCAGTACTTC.